The next 27 T cell receptor beta chains were all read from a single sample in a study of tumor-infiltrating lymphocytes in oesophageal squamous cell carcinoma. TCRdb re-derived calls from the PCR reads in MiXCR, one entry per CDR3 protein. The sample has about 21,000 distinct CDR3 sequences, 36% seen once; the top ten hold about an eighth. Sequencing used esophageal tumor tissue. These TCRs come from a male donor with esophageal squamous cell carcinoma.

On this clonotype: A much larger clone differs from this one at a single base, so this may be a read error. The chain uses TRBV19 and TRBJ1-1; TRBD1 agrees at 7 bases. The CDR3 has 14 residues. Germline V CDR1 and CDR2: LNHDA, SQIVND (reference sequence). Unmatched junction bases numbered 8, after V lost 5 bases and J lost 5 bases. CDR3 residues: CASSATGFRTEAFF. DNA for the CDR3: TGTGCCAGTAGTGCGACAGGGTTTAGGACTGAAGCTTTCTTT.

This chain links TRBV12-3 or TRBV12-4 with TRBJ2-1; perhaps TRBD2 as D (7 bases). CDR3 length: 15 residues. V was pared by 3 bases and J by 9 bases, with 18 bases between. The CDR3 reads CASSLGGAVVSEQFF. Here the CDR3 DNA reads TGTGCCAGCAGTTTGGGGGGGGCGGTAGTCAGTGAGCAGTTCTTC.

This clonotype was found many times. The rearrangement joins TRBV27 to TRBJ1-1, with D possibly TRBD1 on 5 matching bases. V shed 2 bases and J shed 9 bases, with 19 bases lying between them. This CDR3 contains 15 residues. CDR1 is MNHEY and CDR2 is SMNVEV in the germline V gene (reference sequence). The DNA of the CDR3 is TGTGCCAGCAGTTTACGGGGGATCTCCCGGCCAAAAGCTTTCTTT. It yields the protein CASSLRGISRPKAFF.

This clonotype was counted ten times or more. V usage is TRBV27 and J usage is TRBJ1-2, with 8 nucleotides matching TRBD1. Trimming cost V 6 bases and J 2 bases; bases outside gene matches: 5. Germline V gene sequence: CDR1 MNHEY, CDR2 SMNVEV (reference sequence). The CDR3 has 14 amino acids. CDR3 sequence reads: CASSWTGPNYGYTF. CDR3 in DNA: TGTGCCAGCAGCTGGACAGGGCCAAACTATGGCTACACCTTC.

Comments on this clonotype: No conserved phenylalanine or tryptophan ends this CDR3, so it is likely a read error. It is unclear where the CDR3 begins or ends on the DNA, so no DNA is shown, and the CDR3 is as TCRdb lists it. The chain joins TRBV7-5 to TRBJ1-1. TRBV7-5 is a pseudogene locus. The CDR3 length is 16 residues, termini included. CDR3 sequence: CISVPEAYRLAGGLGT.

This clonotype has at least ten counts. This rearrangement joins TRBV28 to TRBJ1-4; the D gene is possibly TRBD1 (5 bases). Germline CDR1 is MDHEN and CDR2 is SYDVKM. This CDR3 comprises 16 residues. V was trimmed by 3 bases and J by 6 bases, leaving 17 bases between them. DNA for the CDR3: TGTGCCAGCAGTTTGACAGTATCCTTGACTTATGAAAAACTGTTTTTT. Its protein product is CASSLTVSLTYEKLFF.

This clonotype showed up many times. Its ends do not fully match the called genes, so a read error is possible. This sequence joins TRBV5-1 and TRBJ2-6; no definite D call. Looked up from germline, CDR1 is SGHRS and CDR2 is YFSETQ. This CDR3 region has 14 residues. The CDR3 DNA reads as TGCGCCAGCAACTTGGGGACTGGGGCCAACGTCCTGACTTTC. Translating it yields CASNLGTGANVLTF.

This clonotype was counted many times. At one of its ends the junction is not consistent with the germline gene, which may arise from a read error. The CDR3 nucleotides read TGCGCCAGCAGCCGGACTAGCGGGACCTACGAGCAGTACTTC. This encodes CASSRTSGTYEQYF. The gene calls are TRBV5-4 and TRBJ2-7, with 12 bases lining up with TRBD2. In germline, CDR1 is SGHNT, CDR2 YYREEE (reference sequence). This CDR3 spans 14 amino acids.

This clonotype was observed a handful of times. This sequence joins TRBV7-3 and TRBJ2-1; D gene ambiguous. This CDR3 region has 12 residues. V was trimmed by 4 bases and J by 5 bases, leaving 6 bases between them. Germline V lookup: CDR1 SGHTA, CDR2 FQGTGA. The CDR3: CASSSTHNEQFF. CDR3 DNA sequence: TGTGCCAGCAGCTCAACTCACAATGAGCAGTTCTTC.

This clonotype was seen repeatedly, ten times or more. The rearrangement uses TRBV14 and TRBJ2-4; TRBD2 matches 11 bases. The J call may be incorrect, as the DNA end agrees better with TRBJ2-5. CDR1 and CDR2 from the germline V gene are SGHDN and FVKESK. The CDR3 is 15 amino acids. In DNA, the CDR3 is TGTGCCAGCAGCCAACGACTAGCGGGGCTCGGGACCCAGTACTTC. Its translation: CASSQRLAGLGTQYF.

The DNA of the CDR3 is TGTGCCAGCAGCTTAACTGAAACTAGCACAGATACGCAGTATTTT. This sequence encodes CASSLTETSTDTQYF. The genes are TRBV7-3 and TRBJ2-3; D is undetermined. V was cut by 0 bases and J by 0 bases, with 7 bases left in between. The CDR3 is made up of 15 amino acids. Per the germline V gene, CDR1 is SGHTA and CDR2 is FQGTGA.

This CDR3 reads CASSQSGRHAGGTDTQYF. The CDR3 DNA follows: TGCGCCAGCAGCCAATCCGGACGCCACGCGGGCGGCACAGATACGCAGTATTTT. The chain links TRBV4-1 to TRBJ2-3; D perhaps matches TRBD2 (5 bases). V lost 2 bases to trimming and J lost 1 base, with 19 bases between them. CDR1 and CDR2 (germline): MGHRA, YSYEKL. The CDR3 is 18 residues long.

The chain carries TRBV7-6 and TRBJ2-7, with D unclear. Near its end, the DNA agrees better with TRBJ2-5, so the J call may be wrong. The CDR3 has 15 residues. From germline, CDR1 is SGHVS and CDR2 FNYEAQ. CDR3 nucleotide sequence: TGTGCCAGCAGACTCCGACACATACCTATAGAGACCCAGTACTTC. It encodes CASRLRHIPIETQYF.

For this clonotype: Germline and junction disagree at one end, which may indicate a read error. The chain links TRBV7-7 to TRBJ2-5, with D perhaps TRBD1 (8 bases). This CDR3 region has 14 residues. CDR1 is SSHAT, CDR2 FNYEAQ, per germline (reference sequence). DNA of the CDR3: TGTGCTAGCAGCCTCCAGACAGGGGAGGGGACCCAGTACTTC. It encodes CASSLQTGEGTQYF.

This clonotype was observed many times. The chain employs TRBV7-9 and TRBJ2-2; 13 nucleotides align to TRBD2. The CDR3 contains 17 residues. CDR1 is SEHNR, CDR2 FQNEAQ, per germline (reference sequence). With V trimmed by 6 bases and J by 0 bases, 4 bases remained unmatched. DNA of the CDR3: TGTGCCAGCAGACCTACTAGCGGGGGGGCGAACACCGGGGAGCTGTTTTTT. It codes for CASRPTSGGANTGELFF. Full variable domain (outside the CDR3, taken from reference TRBV7-9 and TRBJ2-2): DTGVSQNPRHKITKRGQNVTFRCDPISEHNRLYWYRQTLGQGPEFLTYFQNEAQLEKSRLLSDRFSAERPKGSFSTLEIQRTEQGDSAMYLCASRPTSGGANTGELFFGEGSRLTVL.

The gene calls are TRBV11-2 and TRBJ2-5, with a tentative D call TRBD1 (5 bases). The J call is doubtful: the DNA matches TRBJ2-1 better. This CDR3 is built from 16 residues. Per germline, CDR1 SGHAT and CDR2 FQNNGV. The CDR3 nucleotides are TGTGCCAGCAGCACAGTAGGCCAGGGTGGCTACAATGAGCAGTTCTTC. Residues: CASSTVGQGGYNEQFF.

This rearrangement joins TRBV20-1 to TRBJ2-2, with 10 bases identical to TRBD2. The CDR3 contains 17 residues. Germline V gene lookup returns CDR1 DFQATT and CDR2 SNEGSKA (reference sequence). V was clipped by 3 bases and J by 6 bases; unmatched bases: 13. DNA for the CDR3: TGCAGTGCTAGCGGGGCGGGGCTAGCGGGAGATCCCGGGGAGCTGTTTTTT. This sequence encodes CSASGAGLAGDPGELFF.

The CDR3 sequence is CASSFTPMVGQYEQYF. The CDR3 nucleotides read TGTGCCAGCAGCTTCACTCCTATGGTGGGTCAATACGAGCAGTACTTC. The V call is TRBV7-2, the J call TRBJ2-1; D is ambiguous. The DNA end is a closer match to TRBJ2-7, so the J assignment may be wrong. CDR1 is SGHTA, CDR2 FQGNSA, per germline. CDR3 length equals 16 residues.

The J gene is TRBJ1-6, the V gene TRBV3-1; D unclear. The length of the CDR3 is 12 residues. Looked up from germline, CDR1 is LGHDT and CDR2 is YNNKEL (reference sequence). V was shortened by 3 bases and J by 6 bases, with 3 bases between the two germline ends. The CDR3: CASSHRNSPLHF. CDR3 DNA: TGTGCCAGCAGCCACCGTAATTCACCCCTCCACTTT.

This chain connects TRBV6-1 to TRBJ2-3; 9 nucleotides agree with TRBD1. Germline CDR1 reads MNHNS; CDR2 reads SASEGT. V was clipped by 6 bases and J by 1 base; unmatched bases: 5. The CDR3 extends over 15 amino acids. The CDR3 region is CASRRRDRGTDTQYF. In DNA form, the CDR3 reads TGTGCCAGCAGACGCCGGGACAGGGGCACAGATACGCAGTATTTT.

This clonotype was seen repeatedly, ten times or more. J is TRBJ2-7 and V is TRBV2; D possibly corresponds to TRBD1 (6 bases). Germline assignment: CDR1 SNHLY and CDR2 FYNNEI. The CDR3 totals 15 residues. Trimming took 4 bases from V and 3 from J, leaving 16 bases between them. CDR3: CASSADRDQDYEQYF. Here the CDR3 DNA reads TGTGCCAGCAGTGCGGACAGAGATCAGGACTACGAGCAGTACTTC.

This clonotype is classed as medium-sized. The rearrangement uses TRBV6-1 and TRBJ2-7; perhaps TRBD2 as D (6 bases). From germline, CDR1 is MNHNS and CDR2 SASEGT. The CDR3 has 14 amino acids. CDR3 sequence: CALRSAGTSYEQYF. CDR3 nucleotide sequence: TGTGCTCTCCGTTCAGCGGGCACGTCCTACGAGCAGTACTTC.

This clonotype was observed a few times. This chain joins TRBV18 and TRBJ2-1; a weak D match, TRBD2 (6 bases). Matching the DNA end better, TRBJ2-7 makes the J call doubtful. The CDR3 loop spans 15 amino acids. Germline values: CDR1 KGHSH, CDR2 LQKENI. CDR3 bases: TGTGCCAGCTCACTCGCCGGGACTGCCGCGTACGAGCAGTACTTC. This codes for CASSLAGTAAYEQYF.

The chain is built from TRBV6-2 or TRBV6-3 and TRBJ2-5; TRBD2 matches 7 bases. The J call may be incorrect, as the DNA end agrees better with TRBJ2-1. Germline V gene data show CDR1 as MNHEY and CDR2 as SVGEGT. The CDR3 spans 16 residues. Written as DNA, the CDR3 is TGTGCCAGCAGCCAACCCAGCGGGGAGGGAAGAGATGAGCAGTTCTTC. It encodes CASSQPSGEGRDEQFF.

The table lists this clonotype with many counts. The chain couples TRBV7-9 to TRBJ1-2; no definite D call. The CDR3 extends over 13 amino acids. Germline values: CDR1 SEHNR, CDR2 FQNEAQ (reference sequence). V lost 5 bases and J 3 bases, leaving 10 bases between the germline ends. The CDR3 DNA reads TGTGCCAGCAGCCCCTCGTCGGACTATGGCTACACCTTC. Its protein is CASSPSSDYGYTF.

This clonotype showed up just a few times. Mismatch with germline at one junction end may stem from a read error. The chain joins TRBV6-5 to TRBJ2-6; perhaps TRBD2 as D (5 bases). Germline loops: CDR1 MNHEY, CDR2 SVGAGI. The CDR3 is 14 amino acids. DNA for the CDR3: TGTGCCAGCAGTTACTCAGGGAGCGACTCACCCCTCCACTTC. This codes for CASSYSGSDSPLHF.

About this clonotype: One junction end disagrees with the germline gene, perhaps due to a read error. The V gene is TRBV18, the J gene TRBJ1-1; D remains ambiguous. Looked up from germline, CDR1 is KGHSH and CDR2 is LQKENI. This CDR3 has 14 residues. CDR3 bases: TGTGTCAGCTCACCCCCGGGTATTAAAACTGAAGCTTTCTTC. Residues: CVSSPPGIKTEAFF.